One and the same sample provided the 22 T cell receptor beta chains below, sequenced in a study of T cell responses to AZD1222 COVID-19 vaccine. Here immunoSEQ multiplex PCR was the method, and the copy in TCRdb shows in-frame clones only, minus some. This table holds 100,000 to 130,000 clones, 89% found once. The sequencing here drew on peripheral blood, taken on day 0 of MenACWY control vaccination. Receptors were obtained from an adult in good health.

The chain recombines TRBV15 with TRBJ2-3; D is perhaps TRBD1 or TRBD2 (6 bases each). The germline V gene has CDR1 LNHNV and CDR2 YYDKDF (reference sequence). The CDR3 contains 16 residues. V dropped 8 bases and J dropped 0 bases, with 18 bases sitting between them. The CDR3 here is CATGGRGGPSTDTQYF. For the CDR3, the DNA is TGTGCCACCGGGGGGAGAGGGGGTCCTAGCACAGATACGCAGTATTTT. The complete variable domain, with remaining parts taken from reference TRBV15 and TRBJ2-3, reads DAMVIQNPRYQVTQFGKPVTLSCSQTLNHNVMYWYQQKSSQAPKLLFHYYDKDFNNEADTPDNFQSRRPNTSFCFLDIRSPGLGDTAMYLCATGGRGGPSTDTQYFGPGTRLTVL.

J is TRBJ1-1 and V is TRBV3-1 (or the pseudogene TRBV3-2); no reliable D call. CDR1 is LGHDT, CDR2 YNNKEL, per germline (reference sequence). The V end lost 0 bases, the J end lost 0 bases, and 2 bases lay between the germline ends. The CDR3 runs to 13 residues. CDR3 in amino acids: CASSQELNTEAFF. CDR3 nucleotide sequence: TGTGCCAGCAGCCAAGAGTTGAACACTGAAGCTTTCTTT.

This rearrangement joins TRBV18 to TRBJ1-5, with D tentatively TRBD1 (6 bases). CDR3 length: 16 residues. V shed 4 bases and J shed 1 base, with 14 bases lying between them. CDR1 is KGHSH, CDR2 LQKENI, per germline. The CDR3 region has the DNA TGTGCCAGCTCACTTGTACAGGGTCTGAGCAATCAGCCCCAGCATTTT. This sequence encodes CASSLVQGLSNQPQHF.

This clone occurred once. The gene calls are TRBV4-2 and TRBJ2-3; the match to TRBD2 covers 10 bases. Germline CDR1 and CDR2: LGHNA and YNFKEQ. The CDR3 sequence is 17 residues long. V lost 2 bases, J lost 4 bases, and 9 bases stayed unmatched. Here the CDR3 DNA reads TGTGCCAGCAGCCAAAATCTAGCGGGGGAAGGTTCAGATACGCAGTATTTT. It is translated as CASSQNLAGEGSDTQYF.

V usage is TRBV28 and J usage is TRBJ1-4, with a weak D call TRBD1 (5 bases). V was shortened by 6 bases and J by 10 bases, with 27 bases between the two germline ends. This CDR3 is 17 amino acids long. Germline CDR1 is MDHEN and CDR2 is SYDVKM. The CDR3 region is CASSPLGFTRSDRKLFF. CDR3 DNA sequence: TGTGCCAGCAGCCCCTTAGGATTCACCCGTTCCGACAGAAAACTGTTTTTT.

The chain links TRBV7-2 to TRBJ2-5; 8 bases are a match to TRBD1. V lost 4 bases, J lost 2 bases, and 3 bases stayed unmatched. Germline V lookup: CDR1 SGHTA, CDR2 FQGNSA. The CDR3 extends over 14 amino acids. The CDR3 sequence: CASSYGTGQETQYF. In nucleotides, the CDR3 is TGTGCCAGCAGCTATGGGACAGGACAAGAGACCCAGTACTTC.

V usage is TRBV6-2 or TRBV6-3 and J usage is TRBJ2-4; D not certain. V lost 6 bases to trimming and J lost 5 bases, with 11 bases between them. From germline, CDR1 is MNHEY and CDR2 SVGEGT. The CDR3 totals 13 residues. In nucleotides, the CDR3 is TGTGCCAGCAGCGCACACTCGGAAAACATTCAGTACTTC. Protein product: CASSAHSENIQYF.

The genes are TRBV2 and TRBJ2-7; 10 bases map to TRBD2. The J segment lost 2 bases and the V segment lost 7 bases, leaving 2 bases of the junction unmatched. Looked up from germline, CDR1 is SNHLY and CDR2 is FYNNEI. The CDR3 extends over 13 amino acids. In DNA, the CDR3 is TGTGCCAGCAAACTAGCGGGGACCTACGAGCAGTACTTC. It codes for CASKLAGTYEQYF.

The gene calls are TRBV2 and TRBJ1-1; D is unresolved. The ends were cut back, 6 bases at V and 0 bases at J, with 17 bases in the middle. This CDR3 region has 16 residues. CDR1 SNHLY and CDR2 FYNNEI come from the germline V gene. The CDR3 region has the DNA TGTGCCAGCAGACACACCCCACTCGGGATGAACACTGAAGCTTTCTTT. It codes for CASRHTPLGMNTEAFF.

The gene calls are TRBV9 and TRBJ1-1; D not resolved. The V end lost 3 bases, the J end lost 7 bases, and 13 bases lay between the germline ends. The CDR3 is made up of 13 amino acids. Per the germline V gene, CDR1 is SGDLS and CDR2 is YYNGEE. The CDR3 reads CASSAPYSGEAFF. As DNA, the CDR3 is TGTGCCAGCAGCGCCCCATACTCCGGTGAAGCTTTCTTT.

V is TRBV5-4 and J is TRBJ2-1; a weak D match, TRBD2 (6 bases). V lost 1 base and J lost 0, with 17 bases in between. The CDR3 consists of 18 residues. Germline V lookup: CDR1 SGHNT, CDR2 YYREEE (reference sequence). CDR3 sequence: CASSLLRGGESSYNEQFF. CDR3 bases: TGTGCCAGCAGCTTGTTACGGGGCGGGGAGAGCTCCTACAATGAGCAGTTCTTC.

The rearrangement links TRBV2 to TRBJ1-6, with D hard to call. V shed 0 bases and J shed 5 bases, with 11 bases lying between them. Germline V CDR1 and CDR2: SNHLY, FYNNEI. CDR3 size: 16 residues. DNA of the CDR3: TGTGCCAGCAGTGAAGCGGATTGGCGGGATAATTCACCCCTCCACTTT. It codes for CASSEADWRDNSPLHF. The whole variable domain, remainder taken from reference TRBV2 and TRBJ1-6, is EPEVTQTPSHQVTQMGQEVILRCVPISNHLYFYWYRQILGQKVEFLVSFYNNEISEKSEIFDDQFSVERPDGSNFTLKIRSTKLEDSAMYFCASSEADWRDNSPLHFGNGTRLTVT.

This sequence joins TRBV3-1 (or the pseudogene TRBV3-2) and TRBJ2-5, with 10 bases matching TRBD2. The CDR3 length is 15 residues. V was pared by 2 bases and J by 4 bases, with 4 bases of the junction left unmatched. Germline V gene lookup returns CDR1 LGHDT and CDR2 YNNKEL (reference sequence). The CDR3 DNA is TGTGCCAGCAGCCAAAGCGGGGGGGCCGTAGAGACCCAGTACTTC. It yields the protein CASSQSGGAVETQYF.

V gene TRBV29-1 combines with J gene TRBJ2-7; D may be TRBD2 (5 bases). CDR1 is SQVTM and CDR2 is ANQGSEA in the germline V gene. Trimming shortened V by 8 bases and J by 3 bases, and 11 bases separated the two germline ends. This CDR3 contains 11 residues. CDR3 protein: CSIQRDYEQYF. Written as DNA, the CDR3 is TGCAGCATACAGAGGGACTACGAGCAGTACTTC.

This sequence joins TRBV3-1 (or the pseudogene TRBV3-2) and TRBJ2-7; 8 nucleotides match TRBD1. V dropped 0 bases and J dropped 4; count of bases not matched to a gene: 11. The germline gives CDR1 LGHDT, CDR2 YNNKEL (reference sequence). This CDR3 contains 17 residues. This CDR3 reads CASSQDPRTGLSYEQYF. Here the CDR3 DNA reads TGTGCCAGCAGCCAAGATCCCCGGACAGGGTTATCATACGAGCAGTACTTC.

The count of this clone is one. The rearrangement links TRBV30 to TRBJ1-2; D not resolved. This CDR3 has 15 residues. V was clipped by 5 bases and J by 3 bases, with 19 bases between them. CDR1 and CDR2 from the germline V gene are GTSNPN and SVGIG (reference sequence). CDR3 DNA: TGTGCCTGGTGGAGGGCACCCGGATTGGACTATGGCTACACCTTC. The encoded protein is CAWWRAPGLDYGYTF.

The chain joins TRBV23-1 to TRBJ2-7; D unresolved. TRBV23-1 falls under the ORF class, with uncertain function. Deletions cut 3 bases from V and 4 bases from J, with 13 bases between. CDR3 size: 14 residues. The CDR3 coding sequence is TGCGCCAGCAGTCAGAGTTTTGTAGTATACGAGCAGTACTTC. Residues: CASSQSFVVYEQYF.

V usage is TRBV7-9 and J usage is TRBJ1-1, with 9 positions matching TRBD1. J was trimmed by 3 bases and V by 5 bases; bases with no gene match: 13. From germline, CDR1 is SEHNR and CDR2 FQNEAQ (reference sequence). CDR3 length: 17 residues. The CDR3, as DNA: TGTGCCAGCAGCCCCCTTTTAGGACAGGGGAAGGACACTGAAGCTTTCTTT. This gives the protein CASSPLLGQGKDTEAFF.

In this sample, this clone turned up a few times. The chain carries TRBV7-2 and TRBJ1-2, with D perhaps matching TRBD1 (5 bases). This CDR3 region has 14 residues. V was shortened by 0 bases and J by 7 bases, with 12 bases between the two germline ends. CDR1 is SGHTA, CDR2 FQGNSA, per germline. The CDR3 sequence: CASSLAPGLSGYTF. CDR3 DNA: TGTGCCAGCAGCTTAGCGCCAGGGTTGAGTGGCTACACCTTC.

This clone showed up just a few times. The chain uses TRBV7-2 and TRBJ1-1, with 9 bases aligning to TRBD1. Trimming removed 3 bases from V and 9 bases from J; junction bases left unmatched: 11. The CDR3 is 15 residues long. Germline assignment: CDR1 SGHTA and CDR2 FQGNSA. This chain's CDR3 is CASSLGTGRTLKAFF. The DNA for the CDR3 is TGTGCCAGCAGCTTGGGGACAGGGCGGACACTGAAAGCTTTCTTT.

This chain connects TRBV20-1 to TRBJ1-2, with unresolved D. The V gene's germline CDR1 is DFQATT and CDR2 SNEGSKA (reference sequence). The V gene lost 5 bases and the J gene lost 9 bases, with 13 bases spanning the gap. The CDR3 loop spans 11 amino acids. The CDR3 DNA is TGCAGTGCTTCTCTTGGGTCGAGCTACACCTTC. The encoded protein is CSASLGSSYTF.

The rearrangement uses TRBV7-8 and TRBJ1-2; D is uncertain. This CDR3 is 13 amino acids long. Germline values: CDR1 SGHVS, CDR2 FQNEAQ. V was shortened by 1 base and J by 6 bases, with 9 bases between the two germline ends. The CDR3 DNA is TGTGCCAGCAGCTTAGTGGCGAATAATGGCTACACCTTC. This translates into CASSLVANNGYTF.